Each of the 30 T cell receptor beta chains below was sequenced from the same sample in a study of Graves' ophthalmopathy and Graves' hyperthyroidism. Using RNA transcripts, the TCR beta CDR3 regions were amplified. First-round RT-PCR employed HTBI primers, with a second-round multiplex PCR after it. TCRdb re-called the multiplex PCR reads through MiXCR, storing one row per CDR3 protein. The data contain a few hundred thousand distinct CDR3 sequences, about two fifths of them singletons. What was sequenced was peripheral blood or thyroid tissue (not recorded which). The origin of the receptors is an adult man with Graves' hyperthyroidism.

This clonotype was seen a few times. This sequence joins TRBV6-1 and TRBJ2-7, with D perhaps matching TRBD1 or TRBD2 (5 bases each). The CDR3 is 16 residues long. The ends were cut back, 2 bases at V and 3 bases at J, with 17 bases in the middle. Germline assignment: CDR1 MNHNS and CDR2 SASEGT. CDR3 amino acids: CASSERTWGKLYEQYF. The CDR3 nucleotides are TGTGCCAGCAGTGAAAGGACGTGGGGGAAGCTCTACGAGCAGTACTTC.

This clonotype was seen at least ten times. This sequence joins TRBV15 and TRBJ2-2; D is undetermined. CDR1 is LNHNV, CDR2 YYDKDF, per germline (reference sequence). CDR3 length: 12 amino acids. V lost 6 bases and J lost 6, with 8 bases in between. CDR3 DNA sequence: TGTGCCACCAGTGATAGTCCCGGGGAGCTGTTTTTT. Its protein is CATSDSPGELFF.

V gene TRBV29-1 combines with J gene TRBJ2-2; no clear D. This CDR3 spans 14 amino acids. The V and J ends lost 6 bases and 6 bases respectively, with 17 bases between them. CDR1 is SQVTM, CDR2 ANQGSEA, per germline. The CDR3 DNA reads as TGCAGCGTCAGCAGCCCAACTCTAGCCGGGGAGCTGTTTTTT. It specifies CSVSSPTLAGELFF.

The chain couples TRBV7-9 to TRBJ1-6; D not certain. CDR1 is SEHNR and CDR2 is FQNEAQ in the germline V gene (reference sequence). This CDR3 contains 15 residues. V was cut by 1 base and J by 2 bases, with 6 bases left in between. The CDR3 DNA follows: TGTGCCAGCAGCTTAGACGGAACCTATAATTCACCCCTCCACTTT. It specifies CASSLDGTYNSPLHF.

This clonotype was recorded many times. This chain links TRBV7-6 with TRBJ1-4; D uncertain. The CDR3 loop spans 16 amino acids. Deletions cut 1 base from V and 0 bases from J, with 9 bases between. Germline V gene lookup returns CDR1 SGHVS and CDR2 FNYEAQ. Here the CDR3 DNA reads TGTGCCAGCAGCTTAGGGACGCAGGCAACTAATGAAAAACTGTTTTTT. This codes for CASSLGTQATNEKLFF.

Of note for this clonotype: Lacking the conserved final phenylalanine or tryptophan, this CDR3 likely reflects a read error. Because the CDR3's place on the DNA is in doubt, the DNA is left out and the CDR3 is given as listed by TCRdb. This chain connects TRBV19 to TRBJ1-5. Ends included, the CDR3 has 8 residues. CDR1 is LNHDA, CDR2 SQIVND, per germline (reference sequence). CDR3 sequence: CASSSSGS.

This clonotype has at least ten counts. The chain recombines TRBV7-2 with TRBJ2-5; 10 bases line up with TRBD2. J gave up 7 bases and V 1 base, and 9 bases lay outside the gene matches. The CDR3 consists of 16 residues. CDR1 SGHTA and CDR2 FQGNSA come from the germline V gene. The CDR3 nucleotides read TGTGCCAGCAGCTTAGTAGATAGCGGGGGGTCAGTGACCCAGTACTTC. Amino acid sequence: CASSLVDSGGSVTQYF.

This clonotype was observed at least ten times. The chain carries TRBV5-8 and TRBJ2-2; D gene uncertain. CDR1 is SGHTS and CDR2 is YDEGEE in the germline V gene. Trimming removed 1 base from V and 3 bases from J, with 10 bases in between. This CDR3 has 15 residues. The CDR3 DNA follows: TGTGCCAGCAGCTTGTTGGCAGGCCACACCGGGGAGCTGTTTTTT. Protein: CASSLLAGHTGELFF.

The chain couples TRBV7-9 to TRBJ2-5, with 8 nucleotides matching TRBD1. Germline V CDR1 and CDR2: SEHNR, FQNEAQ (reference sequence). The CDR3 runs to 14 residues. V gave up 8 bases and J gave up 9 bases; unmatched junction bases: 14. The CDR3: CASGQLRGQEAQYF. The CDR3 coding sequence is TGTGCCAGCGGCCAACTCAGGGGGCAGGAGGCCCAGTACTTC.

This clonotype was seen once. This could be a read error, since a much larger clone is one nucleotide away. This sequence joins TRBV9 and TRBJ2-2, with D unclear. The CDR3 contains 15 residues. V was shortened by 3 bases and J by 3 bases, with 12 bases between the two germline ends. Germline CDR1 is SGDLS and CDR2 is YYNGEE. The CDR3 nucleotides are TGTGCCAGCAGCGGGGGAAATGGGGACACCGGGGAGCTGTTTTTT. This translates into CASSGGNGDTGELFF.

This clonotype has ten or more counts. The V gene is TRBV6-5, the J gene TRBJ1-5, with D tentatively TRBD1 (5 bases). Trimming left V 4 bases short and J 6 bases short, with 13 bases between. This CDR3 has 14 residues. CDR1 and CDR2 (germline): MNHEY, SVGAGI. The CDR3 bases are TGTGCCAGCAGTTTGAGAGAAGGGGCTCAGCCCCAGCATTTT. It is translated as CASSLREGAQPQHF.

This clonotype showed up just a few times. The V and J genes are TRBV29-1 and TRBJ2-3; weak D call: TRBD1 (7 bases). V lost 8 bases and J 4 bases, leaving 19 bases between the germline ends. Germline V gene data show CDR1 as SQVTM and CDR2 as ANQGSEA. The CDR3 spans 14 residues. The CDR3 bases are TGCAGCTCAACCGCCAGGGGGGTCGCAGATACGCAGTATTTT. It yields the protein CSSTARGVADTQYF.

This clonotype was observed a few times. The CDR3 nucleotides are TGTGCCAGCAGCCGCGGTAGTCCCTACGAGCAGTACTTC. Translated, it gives CASSRGSPYEQYF. The genes are TRBV3-1 and TRBJ2-5; D gene uncertain. Gene TRBJ2-7 matches the end of the DNA better, so the J call may be wrong. The germline V gene encodes CDR1 LGHDT and CDR2 YNNKEL (reference sequence). This CDR3 has 13 residues.

In this sample, this clonotype turned up many times. The chain couples TRBV7-8 to TRBJ1-2; TRBD1 agrees at 7 bases. V shed 5 bases, J shed 4 bases, and the junction held 10 bases outside the gene matches. Germline values: CDR1 SGHVS, CDR2 FQNEAQ. This CDR3 has 15 amino acids. The DNA for the CDR3 is TGTGCCAGCAGCCTGAGACAGGGTTTAGGCTATGGCTACACCTTC. This gives the protein CASSLRQGLGYGYTF.

This clonotype was counted ten times or more. This chain uses TRBV7-2 with TRBJ2-5; D call uncertain. The CDR3 has 13 amino acids. V was trimmed by 0 bases and J by 1 base, leaving 3 bases between them. The germline gives CDR1 SGHTA, CDR2 FQGNSA. This CDR3 reads CASSLAPQETQYF. The CDR3 DNA reads as TGTGCCAGCAGCTTAGCTCCCCAAGAGACCCAGTACTTC.

This clonotype has at least ten counts. J is TRBJ2-7 and V is TRBV12-3 or TRBV12-4; D possibly corresponds to TRBD1 (6 bases). V lost 6 bases and J lost 1, with 10 bases in between. The CDR3 totals 13 residues. CDR3 residues: CASSLTGSYEQYF. The CDR3 region has the DNA TGTGCCAGCAGCTTGACAGGATCCTACGAGCAGTACTTC.

This clonotype was picked up one time. The CDR3 does not close with the conserved phenylalanine or tryptophan, likely indicating a read error. No DNA is shown, since the ends of the CDR3 on it are uncertain; the CDR3 is the one TCRdb lists. The chain combines TRBV29-1 with TRBJ1-1. Ends included, the CDR3 has 8 residues. Per germline, CDR1 SQVTM and CDR2 ANQGSEA. This chain's CDR3 is CSVEVRFY.

V usage is TRBV11-2 and J usage is TRBJ2-7, with D perhaps being TRBD1 or TRBD2 (6 bases each). This CDR3 is built from 12 residues. V shed 5 bases and J shed 5 bases, with 10 bases lying between them. Germline CDR1 is SGHAT and CDR2 is FQNNGV. CDR3 sequence: CASSVGGNEQYF. DNA of the CDR3: TGTGCCAGCAGCGTAGGGGGGAACGAGCAGTACTTC.

This clonotype was detected a few times. V and J are TRBV20-1 and TRBJ1-2, with TRBD1 identical over 7 bases. The germline gives CDR1 DFQATT, CDR2 SNEGSKA (reference sequence). CDR3 length: 13 residues. Germline trimming cut 3 bases from V and 7 bases from J; bases unmatched to any gene: 8. CDR3 sequence (DNA): TGCAGTGCTAGCGGCAGGGGGTTGGTTGGCTACACCTTC. This translates into CSASGRGLVGYTF.

The count of this clonotype is one. The CDR3 sequence is CSASVGRARETQYF. CDR3 nucleotide sequence: TGCAGTGCTAGCGTCGGGAGGGCCAGGGAGACCCAGTACTTC. The chain couples TRBV20-1 to TRBJ2-5; TRBD2 agrees at 8 bases. Looked up from germline, CDR1 is DFQATT and CDR2 is SNEGSKA (reference sequence). The V and J ends lost 3 bases and 5 bases, in that order; junction bases with no gene match: 8. CDR3 length: 14 residues.

This clonotype was recorded only once. V gene TRBV25-1 combines with J gene TRBJ1-5; D gene unclear. CDR3 length: 13 amino acids. CDR1 is MGHDK, CDR2 SYGVNS, per germline. Trimming took off 8 bases at V and 2 bases at J, with 10 bases between the two ends. The CDR3 DNA follows: TGTGCCAGCGGTACGCAGGGCAATCAGCCCCAGCATTTT. Amino acid sequence: CASGTQGNQPQHF.

This clonotype occurred a few times. The V and J genes are TRBV7-3 and TRBJ1-2; D may be TRBD1 (5 bases). The CDR3 covers 14 residues. Germline V gives CDR1 SGHTA, CDR2 FQGTGA. The germline V and J ends were trimmed by 6 bases and 5 bases, with 16 bases remaining between them. The CDR3 bases are TGTGCCAGCAGTTTAGGGAGGGGTGGTTATGGCTACACCTTC. Translation gives CASSLGRGGYGYTF.

Comments on this clonotype: Being one base from a much bigger clone, this may be a read error. The chain is built from TRBV11-2 and TRBJ2-5; no definite D call. The germline gives CDR1 SGHAT, CDR2 FQNNGV. The CDR3 is 15 residues long. The CDR3, as DNA: TGTGCCAGCAGCTTAGGGCCGAATTTACAAGGGACCCAGTACTTC. Residues: CASSLGPNLQGTQYF.

The rearrangement joins TRBV13 to TRBJ2-5; 9 nucleotides align to TRBD2. Trimming removed 5 bases from V and 3 bases from J; junction bases left unmatched: 25. This CDR3 region has 21 residues. Germline CDR1 is PRHDT and CDR2 is FYEKMQ (reference sequence). The CDR3 sequence: CASSPAAALGFAGGAEETQYF. As DNA, the CDR3 is TGTGCCAGCAGCCCAGCAGCCGCCCTTGGTTTCGCGGGAGGGGCGGAAGAGACCCAGTACTTC.

This chain connects TRBV29-1 to TRBJ2-5; 11 nucleotides agree with TRBD2. Germline assignment: CDR1 SQVTM and CDR2 ANQGSEA. This CDR3 has 14 residues. After removal of 8 bases from V and 5 bases from J, the junction contained 10 bases not matched to a gene. Written as DNA, the CDR3 is TGCAGCAGTGTTAGCGGGGGGGCCCGGGAGACCCAGTACTTC. Amino acid sequence: CSSVSGGARETQYF.

The rearrangement links TRBV12-3 or TRBV12-4 to TRBJ2-3; D is possibly TRBD2 (6 bases). The length of the CDR3 is 14 residues. Trimming cost V 7 bases and J 0 bases, with 11 bases left between them. CDR3 sequence (DNA): TGTGCCAGCACTGATCGGGGGAGCACAGATACGCAGTATTTT. This sequence encodes CASTDRGSTDTQYF.

To note about this clonotype: One end of the junction does not line up with germline, which may come from a read error. CDR3 bases: TGTGCCACCAGTGAATCCGGGACAGGGGGTGGCGAGCAGTACTTC. It encodes CATSESGTGGGEQYF. This sequence joins TRBV10-3 and TRBJ2-7, with 11 bases aligning to TRBD1. The germline gives CDR1 ENHRY, CDR2 SYGVKD. The CDR3 is 15 residues long.

This clonotype was detected ten times or more. J is TRBJ2-2 and V is TRBV7-8, with TRBD2 as a possible D gene (6 bases). Germline V CDR1 and CDR2: SGHVS, FQNEAQ. Trimming left V 3 bases short and J 4 bases short, with 12 bases between. This CDR3 has 15 amino acids. The CDR3 DNA reads as TGTGCCAGCAGCTTGACTAGACTCATCACCGGGGAGCTGTTTTTT. It codes for CASSLTRLITGELFF.

The table lists this clonotype with many counts. The chain couples TRBV7-9 to TRBJ2-2; D perhaps matches TRBD2 (6 bases). The CDR3 runs to 20 residues. With 5 bases removed from V and 0 bases from J, the gap between germline ends came to 25 bases. Germline V gene data show CDR1 as SEHNR and CDR2 as FQNEAQ (reference sequence). The CDR3 region is CASSPLGVRERDANTGELFF. The CDR3, as DNA: TGTGCCAGCAGCCCCCTCGGGGTCCGGGAGCGAGACGCGAACACCGGGGAGCTGTTTTTT.

The rearrangement links TRBV2 to TRBJ1-5; 8 positions match TRBD1. Looked up from germline, CDR1 is SNHLY and CDR2 is FYNNEI. Germline trimming cut 5 bases from V and 0 bases from J; bases unmatched to any gene: 6. This CDR3 region has 16 residues. In DNA form, the CDR3 reads TGTGCCAGCAGTCAACAGGGGGACTTTAGCAATCAGCCCCAGCATTTT. It encodes CASSQQGDFSNQPQHF. The whole variable domain, remainder taken from reference TRBV2 and TRBJ1-5, is EPEVTQTPSHQVTQMGQEVILRCVPISNHLYFYWYRQILGQKVEFLVSFYNNEISEKSEIFDDQFSVERPDGSNFTLKIRSTKLEDSAMYFCASSQQGDFSNQPQHFGDGTRLSIL.